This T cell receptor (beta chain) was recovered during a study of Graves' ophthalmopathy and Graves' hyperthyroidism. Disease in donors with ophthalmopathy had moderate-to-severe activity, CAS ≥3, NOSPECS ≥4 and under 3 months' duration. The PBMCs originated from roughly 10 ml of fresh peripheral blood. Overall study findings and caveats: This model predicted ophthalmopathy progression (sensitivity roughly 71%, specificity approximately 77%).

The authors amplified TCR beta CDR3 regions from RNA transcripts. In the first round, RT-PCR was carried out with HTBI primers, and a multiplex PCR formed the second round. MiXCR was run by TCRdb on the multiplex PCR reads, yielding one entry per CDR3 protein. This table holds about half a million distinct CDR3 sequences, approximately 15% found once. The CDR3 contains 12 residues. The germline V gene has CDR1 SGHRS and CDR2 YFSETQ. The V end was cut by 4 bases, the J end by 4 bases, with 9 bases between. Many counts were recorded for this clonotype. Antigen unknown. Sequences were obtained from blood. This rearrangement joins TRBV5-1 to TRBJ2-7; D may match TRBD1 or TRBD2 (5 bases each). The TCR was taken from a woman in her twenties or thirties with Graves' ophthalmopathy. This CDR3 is CASSPREYEQYF. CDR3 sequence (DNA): TGCGCCAGCAGCCCCAGGGAGTACGAGCAGTACTTC. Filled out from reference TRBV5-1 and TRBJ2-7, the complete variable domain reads KAGVTQTPRYLIKTRGQQVTLSCSPISGHRSVSWYQQTPGQGLQFLFEYFSETQRNKGNFPGRFSGRQFSNSRSEMNVSTLELGDSALYLCASSPREYEQYFGPGTRLTVT.